The T cell receptor (beta chain) under discussion was sequenced for a study of blood T cell repertoires in COVID-19. Looking at the study overall: The cDNA or gDNA used as material had been derived from T cells, B-cell-depleted T cells, or PBMCs.

Assay used: immunoSEQ multiplex PCR; TCRdb lists only in-frame clones, some missing. This sample has approximately 64,000 clones, with approximately 90% found just once. The participants were between about 18 and 90 years old and came from 20 to 30 US areas. Sequences were obtained from PBMCs or T cells enriched from blood (not recorded which). The TCR was taken from a woman aged 40 to 50 who had recovered from COVID-19.

CDR3 region: CASRGDRGNTEAFF. For the CDR3, the DNA is TGTGCCAGCAGGGGGGACAGGGGGAACACTGAAGCTTTCTTT. The V gene is TRBV2, the J gene TRBJ1-1; TRBD1 aligns across 10 bases. Germline V gene lookup returns CDR1 SNHLY and CDR2 FYNNEI. The CDR3 is 14 amino acids. Trimming at V came to 6 bases and at J to 1 base, leaving 2 bases not matched to a gene.